This T cell receptor beta chain was sequenced in a study of blood T cell repertoires in COVID-19. The overall study: Both acute and convalescent COVID-19 samples were obtained from the United States, Italy and Spain. The cDNA or gDNA used as material had been derived from T cells, B-cell-depleted T cells, or PBMCs.

As handled by the study authors: Reference gene primer amplification gave nucleated cell count estimates. Using immunoSEQ multiplex PCR, the repertoire was profiled, and TCRdb retains in-frame clones only, with some absent. V and J calls and clone size are those listed in that table; D and trimming were worked out from the DNA. The sample yields about 180,000 clones, about 88% seen once. V dropped 2 bases and J dropped 6; count of bases not matched to a gene: 3. Germline loops: CDR1 LGHNA, CDR2 YNFKEQ. CDR3 length: 14 amino acids. The chain recombines TRBV4-2 with TRBJ1-2; 10 positions match TRBD1. The sequencing input was peripheral blood. This TCR came from a woman aged 25-40 years with active or convalescent COVID-19. The chain's CDR3 is CASSQKTGGDGYTF. The CDR3 DNA is TGTGCCAGCAGCCAAAAGACAGGGGGCGATGGCTACACCTTC.